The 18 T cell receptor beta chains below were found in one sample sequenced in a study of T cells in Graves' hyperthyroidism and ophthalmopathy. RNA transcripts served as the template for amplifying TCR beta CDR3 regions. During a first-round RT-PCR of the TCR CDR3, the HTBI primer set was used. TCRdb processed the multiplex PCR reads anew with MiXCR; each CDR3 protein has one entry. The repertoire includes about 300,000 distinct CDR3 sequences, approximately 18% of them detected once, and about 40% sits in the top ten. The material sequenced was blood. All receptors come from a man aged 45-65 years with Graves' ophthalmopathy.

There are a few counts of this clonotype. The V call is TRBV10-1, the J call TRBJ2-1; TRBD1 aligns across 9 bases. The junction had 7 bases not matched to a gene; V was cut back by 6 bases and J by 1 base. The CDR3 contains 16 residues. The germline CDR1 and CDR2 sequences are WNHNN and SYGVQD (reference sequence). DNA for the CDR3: TGCGCCAGCAGCGACCCCGGGACAGGGTCCTACAATGAGCAGTTCTTC. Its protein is CASSDPGTGSYNEQFF.

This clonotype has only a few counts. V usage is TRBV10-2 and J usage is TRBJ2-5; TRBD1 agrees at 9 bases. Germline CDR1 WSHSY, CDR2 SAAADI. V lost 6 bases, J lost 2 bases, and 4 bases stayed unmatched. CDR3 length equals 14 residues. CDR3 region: CASRDRGVQETQYF. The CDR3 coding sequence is TGCGCCAGCAGAGACAGGGGGGTTCAAGAGACCCAGTACTTC.

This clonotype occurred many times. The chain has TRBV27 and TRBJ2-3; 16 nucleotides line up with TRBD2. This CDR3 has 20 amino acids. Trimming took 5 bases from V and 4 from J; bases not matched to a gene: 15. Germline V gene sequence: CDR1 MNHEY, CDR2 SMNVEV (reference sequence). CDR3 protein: CASSRPSGTSGRAGADTQYF. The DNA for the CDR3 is TGTGCCAGCAGTCGACCCTCCGGGACTAGCGGGAGGGCGGGGGCAGATACGCAGTATTTT.

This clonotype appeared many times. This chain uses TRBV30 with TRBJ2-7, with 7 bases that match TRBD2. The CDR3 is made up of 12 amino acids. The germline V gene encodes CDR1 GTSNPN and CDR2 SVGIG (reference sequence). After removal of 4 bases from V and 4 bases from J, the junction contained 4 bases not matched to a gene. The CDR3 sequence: CAWNPGGYEQYF. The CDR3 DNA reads TGTGCCTGGAATCCGGGGGGATACGAGCAGTACTTC.

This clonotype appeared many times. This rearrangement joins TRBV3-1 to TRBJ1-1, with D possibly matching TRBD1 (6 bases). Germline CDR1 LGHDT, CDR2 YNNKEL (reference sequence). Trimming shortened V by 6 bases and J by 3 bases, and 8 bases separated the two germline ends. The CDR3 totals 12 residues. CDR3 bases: TGTGCCAGCAGATACAGGGACACTGAAGCTTTCTTT. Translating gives CASRYRDTEAFF. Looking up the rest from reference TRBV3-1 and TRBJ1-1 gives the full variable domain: DTAVSQTPKYLVTQMGNDKSIKCEQNLGHDTMYWYKQDSKKFLKIMFSYNNKELIINETVPNRFSPKSPDKAHLNLHINSLELGDSAVYFCASRYRDTEAFFGQGTRLTVV.

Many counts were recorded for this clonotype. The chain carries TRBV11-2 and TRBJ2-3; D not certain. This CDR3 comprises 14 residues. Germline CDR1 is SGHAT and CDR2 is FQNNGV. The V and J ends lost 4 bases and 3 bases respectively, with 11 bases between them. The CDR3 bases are TGTGCCAGCAGCTCCCGCGATCCGACAGATACGCAGTATTTT. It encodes CASSSRDPTDTQYF. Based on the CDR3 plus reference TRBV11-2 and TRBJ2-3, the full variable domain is EAGVAQSPRYKIIEKRQSVAFWCNPISGHATLYWYQQILGQGPKLLIQFQNNGVVDDSQLPKDRFSAERLKGVDSTLKIQPAKLEDSAVYLCASSSRDPTDTQYFGPGTRLTVL.

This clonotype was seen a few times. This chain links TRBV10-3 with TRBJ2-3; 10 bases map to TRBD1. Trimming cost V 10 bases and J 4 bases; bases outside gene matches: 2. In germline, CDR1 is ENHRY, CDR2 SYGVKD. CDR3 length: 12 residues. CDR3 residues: CATGTGADTQYF. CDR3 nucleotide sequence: TGTGCCACTGGGACAGGGGCAGATACGCAGTATTTT.

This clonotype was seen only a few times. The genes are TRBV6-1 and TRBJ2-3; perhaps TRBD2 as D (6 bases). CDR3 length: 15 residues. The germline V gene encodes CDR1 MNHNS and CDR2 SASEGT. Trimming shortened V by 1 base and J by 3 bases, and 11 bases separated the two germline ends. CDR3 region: CASSEEIGGTDTQYF. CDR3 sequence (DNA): TGTGCCAGCAGTGAAGAGATCGGGGGAACAGATACGCAGTATTTT.

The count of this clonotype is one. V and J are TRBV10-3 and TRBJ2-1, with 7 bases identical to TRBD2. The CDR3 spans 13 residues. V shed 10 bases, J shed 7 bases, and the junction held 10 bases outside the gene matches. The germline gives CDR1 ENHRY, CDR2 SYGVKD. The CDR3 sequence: CATGEGEGNEQFF. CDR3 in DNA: TGTGCCACCGGGGAGGGAGAAGGGAATGAGCAGTTCTTC.

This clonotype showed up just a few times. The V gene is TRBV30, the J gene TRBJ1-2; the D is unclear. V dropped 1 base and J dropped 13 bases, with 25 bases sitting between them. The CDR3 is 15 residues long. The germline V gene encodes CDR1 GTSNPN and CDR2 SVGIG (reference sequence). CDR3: CAWSADRISTRAGTF. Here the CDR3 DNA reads TGTGCCTGGAGTGCCGACCGGATCTCTACTCGGGCGGGCACCTTC.

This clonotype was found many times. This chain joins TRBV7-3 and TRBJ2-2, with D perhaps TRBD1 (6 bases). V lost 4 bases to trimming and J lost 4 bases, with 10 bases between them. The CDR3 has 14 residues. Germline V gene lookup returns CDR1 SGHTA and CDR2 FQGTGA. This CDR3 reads CASSSDRSTGELFF. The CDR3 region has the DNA TGTGCCAGCAGCTCAGACAGGTCCACCGGGGAGCTGTTTTTT.

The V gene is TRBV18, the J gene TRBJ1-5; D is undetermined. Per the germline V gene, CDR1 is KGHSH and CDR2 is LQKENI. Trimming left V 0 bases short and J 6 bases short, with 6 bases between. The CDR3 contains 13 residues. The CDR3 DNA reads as TGTGCCAGCTCACCACCGGCCGGTCAGCCCCAGCATTTT. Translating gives CASSPPAGQPQHF. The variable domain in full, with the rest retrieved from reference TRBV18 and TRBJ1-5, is NAGVMQNPRHLVRRRGQEARLRCSPMKGHSHVYWYRQLPEEGLKFMVYLQKENIIDESGMPKERFSAEFPKEGPSILRIQQVVRGDSAAYFCASSPPAGQPQHFGDGTRLSIL.

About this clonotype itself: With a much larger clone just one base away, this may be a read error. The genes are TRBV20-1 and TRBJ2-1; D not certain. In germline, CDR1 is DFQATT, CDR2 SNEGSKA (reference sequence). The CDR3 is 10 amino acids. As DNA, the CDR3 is TGTGGCATACCCTACAATGAGCAGTTCTTC. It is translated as CGIPYNEQFF.

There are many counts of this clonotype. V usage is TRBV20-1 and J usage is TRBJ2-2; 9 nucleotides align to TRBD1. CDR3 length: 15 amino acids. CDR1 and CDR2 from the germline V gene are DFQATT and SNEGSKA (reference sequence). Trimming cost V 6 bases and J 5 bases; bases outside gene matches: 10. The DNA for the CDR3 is TGCAGTGCCCCCCGACAGGGGGTGGGTACCGGGGAGCTGTTTTTT. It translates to CSAPRQGVGTGELFF.

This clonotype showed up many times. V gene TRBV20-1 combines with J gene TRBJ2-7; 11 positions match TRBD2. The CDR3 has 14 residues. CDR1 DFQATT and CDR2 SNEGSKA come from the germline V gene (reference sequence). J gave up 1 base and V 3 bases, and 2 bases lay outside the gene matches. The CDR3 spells CSARGTSGSYEQYF. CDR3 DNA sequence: TGCAGTGCTAGGGGGACTAGCGGTTCCTACGAGCAGTACTTC.

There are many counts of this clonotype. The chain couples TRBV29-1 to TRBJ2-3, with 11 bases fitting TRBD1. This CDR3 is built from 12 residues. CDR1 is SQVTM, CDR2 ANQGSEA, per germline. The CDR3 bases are TGCGGCGGACAGGGGGCAACAGATACGCAGTATTTT. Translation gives CGGQGATDTQYF.

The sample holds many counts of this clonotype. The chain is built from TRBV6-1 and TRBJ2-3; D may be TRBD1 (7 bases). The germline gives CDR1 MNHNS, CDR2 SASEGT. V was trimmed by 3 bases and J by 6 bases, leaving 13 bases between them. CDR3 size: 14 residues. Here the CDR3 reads CASSDWRGHDTQYF. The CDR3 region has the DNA TGTGCCAGCAGTGATTGGAGGGGGCATGATACGCAGTATTTT.

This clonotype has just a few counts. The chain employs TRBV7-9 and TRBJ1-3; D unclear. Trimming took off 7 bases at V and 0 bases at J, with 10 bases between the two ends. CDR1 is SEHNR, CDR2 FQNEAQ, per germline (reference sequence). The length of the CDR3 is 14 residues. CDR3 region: CASTPLPSGNTIYF. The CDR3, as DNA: TGTGCCAGCACCCCCCTACCCTCTGGAAACACCATATATTTT. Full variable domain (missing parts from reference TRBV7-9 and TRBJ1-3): DTGVSQNPRHKITKRGQNVTFRCDPISEHNRLYWYRQTLGQGPEFLTYFQNEAQLEKSRLLSDRFSAERPKGSFSTLEIQRTEQGDSAMYLCASTPLPSGNTIYFGEGSWLTVV.